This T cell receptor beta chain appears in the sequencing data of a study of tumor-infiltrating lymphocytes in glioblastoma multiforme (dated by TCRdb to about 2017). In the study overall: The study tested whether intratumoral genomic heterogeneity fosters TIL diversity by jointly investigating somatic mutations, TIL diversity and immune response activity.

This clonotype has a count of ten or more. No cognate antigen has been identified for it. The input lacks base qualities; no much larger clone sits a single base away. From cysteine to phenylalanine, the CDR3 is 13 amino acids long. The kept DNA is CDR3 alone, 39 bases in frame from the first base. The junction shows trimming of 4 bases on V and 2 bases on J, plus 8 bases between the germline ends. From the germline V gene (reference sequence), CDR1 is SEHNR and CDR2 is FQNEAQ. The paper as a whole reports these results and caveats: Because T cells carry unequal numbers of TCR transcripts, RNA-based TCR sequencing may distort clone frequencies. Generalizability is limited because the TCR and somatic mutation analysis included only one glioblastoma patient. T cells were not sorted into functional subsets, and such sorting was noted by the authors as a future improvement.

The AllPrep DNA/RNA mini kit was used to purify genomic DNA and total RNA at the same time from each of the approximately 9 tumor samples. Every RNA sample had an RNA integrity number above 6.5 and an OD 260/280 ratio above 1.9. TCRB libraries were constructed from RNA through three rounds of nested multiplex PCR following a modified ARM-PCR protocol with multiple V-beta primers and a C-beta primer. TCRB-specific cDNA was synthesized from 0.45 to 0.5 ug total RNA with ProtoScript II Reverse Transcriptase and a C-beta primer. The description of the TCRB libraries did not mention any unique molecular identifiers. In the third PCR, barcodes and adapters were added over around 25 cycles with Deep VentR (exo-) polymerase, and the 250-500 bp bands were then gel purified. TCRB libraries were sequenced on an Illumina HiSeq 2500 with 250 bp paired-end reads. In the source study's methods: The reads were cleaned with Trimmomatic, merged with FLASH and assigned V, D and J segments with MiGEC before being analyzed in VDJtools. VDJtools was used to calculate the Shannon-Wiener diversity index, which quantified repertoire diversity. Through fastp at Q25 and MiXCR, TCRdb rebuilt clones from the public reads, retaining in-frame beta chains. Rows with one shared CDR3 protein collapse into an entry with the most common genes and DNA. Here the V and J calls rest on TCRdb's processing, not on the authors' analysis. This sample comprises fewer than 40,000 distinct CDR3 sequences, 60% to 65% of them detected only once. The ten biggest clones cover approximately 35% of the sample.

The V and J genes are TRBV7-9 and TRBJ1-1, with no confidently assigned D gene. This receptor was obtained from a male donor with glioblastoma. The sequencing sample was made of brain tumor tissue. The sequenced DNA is TGTGCCAGCAGCTCCGGCAGCAACACTGAAGCTTTCTTT. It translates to CASSSGSNTEAFF.